This T cell receptor beta chain was obtained from a study of shared T cell receptors in the human thymus. Method: immunoSEQ multiplex PCR; TCRdb's copy keeps in-frame clones and lacks some. This sample has roughly 710,000 clones; approximately 83% occur once, and the top ten carry under 0.012%. This sample also belongs to another study, concerning human thymus T cells. From that study: Related research described thymic repertoires that were highly overlapping among unrelated individuals.

Sequencing input: thymocytes. This clonotype was sampled from a girl less than two years old with a congenital heart defect.

CDR3 sequence reads: CASSSAGANYGYTF. CDR3 sequence (DNA): TGTGCCAGCAGTTCAGCAGGGGCTAACTATGGCTACACCTTC. The chain combines TRBV27 with TRBJ1-2, with D possibly matching TRBD1 (6 bases). Germline values: CDR1 MNHEY, CDR2 SMNVEV (reference sequence). This CDR3 contains 14 residues. Deletions cut 4 bases from V and 0 bases from J, with 9 bases between.